This T cell receptor beta chain was documented in a study of cytomegalovirus exposure and HLA in healthy donors. Study-wide points: The study carried out a later analysis of TCR beta sequences. It associated some 17,000 of them with specific HLA alleles at a false discovery rate of 0.05. Data from an earlier analysis indicated that most TCR beta V segments were productive either about 87% or about 30% of the time.

This clone was counted between two and nine times. Its antigen is not known. Primers included in the PCR were 60 Vbeta and 13 Jbeta primers. Some clones are missing from TCRdb's copy, which holds only in-frame ones; the method was immunoSEQ multiplex PCR. There are roughly 200,000 clones in the sample; 9.5% to 15% occur only once, and about 7.8% lies in the top ten. The origin of this receptor is a man aged 45-65 years in good health and CMV-seropositive. Sequencing was done on a sample of PBMCs.

The CDR3 DNA follows: TGTGCCAGCAGCTCCCGGACAGACTACACCTTC. It encodes CASSSRTDYTF. This rearrangement joins TRBV9 to TRBJ1-2, with D possibly being TRBD1 (6 bases). Per germline, CDR1 SGDLS and CDR2 YYNGEE. Between the trimmed V and J ends, which lost 4 bases and 10 bases, there was a span of 11 bases. CDR3 length equals 11 residues.